The 3 T cell receptor beta chains below come from one sample, sequenced in a study of T cell responses to AZD1222 COVID-19 vaccine. Sequencing used immunoSEQ multiplex PCR; TCRdb keeps in-frame clones, though not all of them. The sample has some 180,000 clones; over 90% are singletons. The specimen comprised peripheral blood, sampled 28 days after the second AZD1222 dose. The receptor source for this set is an adult who received the AZD1222 COVID-19 vaccine.

To note about this clone: The same CDR3 arises from other DNA sequences in this sample as well. J is TRBJ1-1 and V is TRBV29-1, with no clear D. Trimming shortened V by 3 bases and J by 0 bases, and 5 bases separated the two germline ends. This CDR3 spans 12 amino acids. From germline, CDR1 is SQVTM and CDR2 ANQGSEA. CDR3 region: CSVDQLNTEAFF. The CDR3 bases are TGCAGCGTTGATCAACTGAACACTGAAGCTTTCTTT.

This clone was recorded once. CDR3 in DNA: TGTGCCAGCAGCTCAACGGAGGGGGGCTGGCAGCCCCAGCATTTT. This sequence encodes CASSSTEGGWQPQHF. J is TRBJ1-5 and V is TRBV7-8; possibly TRBD1 for D (6 bases). This CDR3 spans 15 amino acids. Trimming left V 4 bases short and J 7 bases short, with 17 bases between. Germline loops: CDR1 SGHVS, CDR2 FQNEAQ.

This sequence joins TRBV4-2 and TRBJ2-1, with D maybe TRBD1 (5 bases). Germline V gives CDR1 LGHNA, CDR2 YNFKEQ. The CDR3 runs to 15 residues. Deletions cut 3 bases from V and 0 bases from J, with 9 bases between. The CDR3 here is CASSQTESSYNEQFF. For the CDR3, the DNA is TGTGCCAGCAGCCAGACAGAAAGCTCCTACAATGAGCAGTTCTTC.